These 23 T cell receptor beta chains originate from one sample sequenced in a study of Ad26.COV2.S vaccination and SARS-CoV-2 variants. Described treatment: some 20 received Ad26.COV2.S at low or high dose, single or two shots; about 5 received placebo; per-sample allocation not given. Day 63 following the first vaccine or placebo injection was when the samples were taken. The assay was immunoSEQ multiplex PCR, and TCRdb's table has in-frame clones only and misses some. The sample records about 390,000 clones, approximately 86% being singletons. This sample comprised peripheral blood, obtained in a trial of Ad26.COV2.S vaccine versus placebo. The receptors shown here come from a person between 18 and 59 years old who received the Ad26.COV2.S COVID-19 vaccine or a placebo.

The chain carries TRBV5-1 and TRBJ1-3; D remains ambiguous. The CDR3 contains 15 residues. Germline V lookup: CDR1 SGHRS, CDR2 YFSETQ. Deletions cut 2 bases from V and 3 bases from J, with 12 bases between. Written as DNA, the CDR3 is TGCGCCAGCAGCTTCGACCCCGGATTTGGAAACACCATATATTTT. It encodes CASSFDPGFGNTIYF.

The chain links TRBV28 to TRBJ2-2; 8 bases are shared with TRBD2. The CDR3 length is 17 residues. Germline-derived CDR1 and CDR2 are MDHEN and SYDVKM. Trimming took 7 bases from V and 4 from J; bases not matched to a gene: 14. CDR3 protein: CASTRVAGPTGTGELFF. The CDR3 region has the DNA TGTGCCAGCACGAGAGTAGCGGGGCCCACCGGCACCGGGGAGCTGTTTTTT.

CDR3 DNA: TGTGCCAGCGGAGGATTTAGCACAGATACGCAGTATTTT. Its protein is CASGGFSTDTQYF. The chain employs TRBV12-3 or TRBV12-4 and TRBJ2-3; D may be TRBD2 (5 bases). CDR3 length: 13 residues. Trimming cost V 8 bases and J 0 bases, with 9 bases left between them.

This rearrangement joins TRBV2 to TRBJ2-3, with no clear D. Germline CDR1 SNHLY, CDR2 FYNNEI. The V gene lost 3 bases and the J gene lost 2 bases, with 9 bases spanning the gap. This CDR3 spans 14 amino acids. CDR3 in amino acids: CASSERINTDTQYF. The CDR3 DNA follows: TGTGCCAGCAGTGAGAGGATAAACACAGATACGCAGTATTTT.

CDR3 DNA sequence: TGTGCCAGCAGTCCCTGGACAGGGGCCGGGGAGCTGTTTTTT. Translated: CASSPWTGAGELFF. The V gene is TRBV6-6, the J gene TRBJ2-2, with 9 bases that match TRBD1. The CDR3 has 14 amino acids. Germline-derived CDR1 and CDR2 are MNHNY and SVGAGI (reference sequence). V lost 5 bases, J lost 6 bases, and 4 bases stayed unmatched.

The rearrangement joins TRBV2 to TRBJ1-1; D uncertain. Germline values: CDR1 SNHLY, CDR2 FYNNEI. V was pared by 7 bases and J by 4 bases, with 10 bases between. The CDR3 has 12 residues. This CDR3 reads CASTVVVTEAFF. CDR3 in DNA: TGTGCCAGCACTGTGGTCGTCACTGAAGCTTTCTTT.

The gene calls are TRBV3-1 (or the pseudogene TRBV3-2) and TRBJ1-6; D unresolved. Germline CDR1 and CDR2: LGHDT and YNNKEL (reference sequence). This CDR3 is built from 17 residues. Trimming pared 1 base from V and 2 bases from J, leaving 12 bases between. Here the CDR3 DNA reads TGTGCCAGCAGCCAAGTACCGCCAGGCACCTATAATTCACCCCTCCACTTT. Translated: CASSQVPPGTYNSPLHF.

The chain is built from TRBV5-1 and TRBJ1-1, with no clear D. The CDR3 extends over 12 amino acids. Trimming took 1 base from V and 4 from J, leaving 5 bases between them. Germline values: CDR1 SGHRS, CDR2 YFSETQ. CDR3 nucleotide sequence: TGCGCCAGCAGCTTGCAAGGCACTGAAGCTTTCTTT. Encoded protein: CASSLQGTEAFF.

J is TRBJ2-1 and V is TRBV19; a weak D match, TRBD2 (5 bases). The ends were cut back, 2 bases at V and 5 bases at J, with 13 bases in the middle. CDR1 is LNHDA, CDR2 SQIVND, per germline (reference sequence). The CDR3 totals 15 residues. The CDR3 sequence is CASSIFSGFDNEQFF. The DNA for the CDR3 is TGTGCCAGTAGTATATTTTCGGGGTTTGACAATGAGCAGTTCTTC.

The chain is built from TRBV7-9 and TRBJ2-3; D not resolved. The V gene lost 3 bases and the J gene lost 3 bases, with 13 bases spanning the gap. Germline-derived CDR1 and CDR2 are SEHNR and FQNEAQ (reference sequence). The CDR3 is made up of 15 amino acids. CDR3 residues: CASSFADGVTDTQYF. Written as DNA, the CDR3 is TGTGCCAGCAGCTTCGCGGATGGGGTAACAGATACGCAGTATTTT.

CDR3 loop: CASSPLQGAEAFF. Here the CDR3 DNA reads TGTGCCAGCTCACCACTACAGGGGGCAGAAGCTTTCTTT. The rearrangement joins TRBV18 to TRBJ1-1; TRBD1 matches at 9 bases. Germline V gives CDR1 KGHSH, CDR2 LQKENI. The junction had 2 bases not matched to a gene; V was cut back by 1 base and J by 8 bases. This CDR3 spans 13 amino acids.

The J gene is TRBJ2-5, the V gene TRBV20-1, with no clear D. This CDR3 is 11 amino acids long. Germline CDR1 reads DFQATT; CDR2 reads SNEGSKA (reference sequence). V lost 5 bases and J lost 4, with 8 bases in between. As DNA, the CDR3 is TGCAGTGCTCCGCTATCAGAGACCCAGTACTTC. Protein sequence: CSAPLSETQYF.

The CDR3 loop is CASRDSNTGELFF. CDR3 DNA sequence: TGTGCCAGCCGGGACAGTAACACCGGGGAGCTGTTTTTT. V usage is TRBV19 and J usage is TRBJ2-2; 7 nucleotides match TRBD1. Trimming at V came to 9 bases and at J to 2 bases, leaving 3 bases not matched to a gene. The CDR3 consists of 13 residues. The germline gives CDR1 LNHDA, CDR2 SQIVND (reference sequence).

The rearrangement links TRBV5-1 to TRBJ2-2, with 9 nucleotides matching TRBD1. Germline lookup yields CDR1 SGHRS and CDR2 YFSETQ. The CDR3 covers 16 residues. Losses at the gene ends were 0 bases for V and 4 bases for J; bases not matched to a gene: 4. DNA of the CDR3: TGCGCCAGCAGCTTGGACGGGACAGGGTTCACCGGGGAGCTGTTTTTT. As protein: CASSLDGTGFTGELFF.

This chain joins TRBV4-1 and TRBJ2-3; 8 bases match TRBD2. CDR3 length: 18 amino acids. Per germline, CDR1 MGHRA and CDR2 YSYEKL. With 0 bases clipped from V and 6 bases from J, the junction kept 14 bases outside the gene matches. Here the CDR3 reads CASSQDEGREGFLDTQYF. The CDR3 DNA sequence: TGCGCCAGCAGCCAAGATGAGGGTCGGGAGGGGTTCCTGGATACGCAGTATTTT.

This clone was recorded once. The J gene is TRBJ1-3, the V gene TRBV6-7; D gene uncertain. TRBV6-7 is an ORF, with its function uncertain. The CDR3 extends over 16 amino acids. Trimming shortened V by 0 bases and J by 0 bases, and 9 bases separated the two germline ends. CDR3 amino acids: CASSYSRDYSGNTIYF. DNA for the CDR3: TGTGCCAGCAGTTACTCAAGAGATTACTCTGGAAACACCATATATTTT.

The chain couples TRBV19 to TRBJ1-2; a weak D match, TRBD1 (6 bases). This CDR3 region has 12 residues. Germline CDR1 LNHDA, CDR2 SQIVND (reference sequence). Trimming removed 10 bases from V and 8 bases from J, with 17 bases in between. DNA for the CDR3: TGTGCCACCCTGTCTGCAGGGGACGGCTACACCTTC. Protein sequence: CATLSAGDGYTF.

The chain employs TRBV12-3 or TRBV12-4 and TRBJ1-3, with a tentative D call TRBD1 (5 bases). Trimming removed 3 bases at V and 5 bases at J, with 8 bases between. This CDR3 has 13 amino acids. CDR3 nucleotide sequence: TGTGCCAGCAGTTTGGGGGGTCGAAACACCATATATTTT. It translates to CASSLGGRNTIYF.

The rearrangement links TRBV24-1 to TRBJ2-6; 9 bases agree with TRBD1. The CDR3 sequence is 15 residues long. Germline assignment: CDR1 KGHDR and CDR2 SFDVKD. Unmatched junction bases numbered 6, after V lost 4 bases and J lost 9 bases. CDR3 loop: CATSDPGQGYNVLTF. DNA for the CDR3: TGTGCCACCAGTGACCCTGGACAGGGGTACAACGTCCTGACTTTC.

J is TRBJ1-4 and V is TRBV27, with a tentative D call TRBD1 (5 bases). V lost 6 bases to trimming and J lost 7 bases, with 15 bases between them. Germline CDR1 MNHEY, CDR2 SMNVEV (reference sequence). CDR3 length: 14 amino acids. The CDR3 loop is CASSRAPRGEKLFF. The CDR3 DNA sequence: TGTGCCAGCAGCCGGGCCCCAAGGGGTGAAAAACTGTTTTTT. Supplemented by reference TRBV27 and TRBJ1-4, the full variable domain reads EAQVTQNPRYLITVTGKKLTVTCSQNMNHEYMSWYRQDPGLGLRQIYYSMNVEVTDKGDVPEGYKVSRKEKRNFPLILESPSPNQTSLYFCASSRAPRGEKLFFGSGTQLSVL.

The chain has TRBV5-1 and TRBJ2-3; tentative D call: TRBD1 (5 bases). CDR1 is SGHRS and CDR2 is YFSETQ in the germline V gene. Trimming removed 0 bases from V and 1 base from J, with 9 bases in between. The CDR3 has 15 residues. The CDR3 reads CASSLEGFGTDTQYF. The CDR3 coding sequence is TGCGCCAGCAGCTTGGAGGGGTTCGGCACAGATACGCAGTATTTT.

This chain uses TRBV5-1 with TRBJ2-2; D uncertain. Germline CDR1 reads SGHRS; CDR2 reads YFSETQ. Trimming shortened V by 1 base and J by 4 bases, and 8 bases separated the two germline ends. This CDR3 has 14 residues. The CDR3 DNA reads as TGCGCCAGCAGCTTGTTAGCATCCACCGGGGAGCTGTTTTTT. This gives the protein CASSLLASTGELFF. The variable domain in full, with the rest retrieved from reference TRBV5-1 and TRBJ2-2, is KAGVTQTPRYLIKTRGQQVTLSCSPISGHRSVSWYQQTPGQGLQFLFEYFSETQRNKGNFPGRFSGRQFSNSRSEMNVSTLELGDSALYLCASSLLASTGELFFGEGSRLTVL.

This chain links TRBV7-9 with TRBJ2-3; a possible D gene is TRBD1 (6 bases). Germline V lookup: CDR1 SEHNR, CDR2 FQNEAQ (reference sequence). Trimming left V 5 bases short and J 2 bases short, with 14 bases between. This CDR3 is built from 15 residues. The CDR3, as DNA: TGTGCCAGCAGCAAGGCCGGGACATACACAGATACGCAGTATTTT. Protein product: CASSKAGTYTDTQYF.